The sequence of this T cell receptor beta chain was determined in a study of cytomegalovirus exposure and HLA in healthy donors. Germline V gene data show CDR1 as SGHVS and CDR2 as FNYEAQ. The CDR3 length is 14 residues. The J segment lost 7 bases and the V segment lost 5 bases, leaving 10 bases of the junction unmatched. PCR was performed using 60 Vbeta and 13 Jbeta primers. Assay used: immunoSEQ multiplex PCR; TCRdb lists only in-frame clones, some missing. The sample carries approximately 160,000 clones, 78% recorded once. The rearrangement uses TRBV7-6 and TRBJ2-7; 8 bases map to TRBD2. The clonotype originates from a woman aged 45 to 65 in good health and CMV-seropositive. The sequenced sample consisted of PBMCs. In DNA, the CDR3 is TGTGCCAGCAGCCTCGGGGGGGTCGGCTTGGAGCAGTACTTC. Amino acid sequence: CASSLGGVGLEQYF.